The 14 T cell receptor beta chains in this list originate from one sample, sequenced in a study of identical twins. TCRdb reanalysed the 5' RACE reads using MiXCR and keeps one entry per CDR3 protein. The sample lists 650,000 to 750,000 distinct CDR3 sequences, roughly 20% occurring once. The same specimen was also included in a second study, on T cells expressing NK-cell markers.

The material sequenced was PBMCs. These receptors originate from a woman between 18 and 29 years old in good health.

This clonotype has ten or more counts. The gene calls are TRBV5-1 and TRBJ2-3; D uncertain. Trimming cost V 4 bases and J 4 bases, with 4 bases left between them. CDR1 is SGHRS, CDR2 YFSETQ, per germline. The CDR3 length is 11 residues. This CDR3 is CASSHADTQYF. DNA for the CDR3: TGCGCCAGCAGCCACGCAGATACGCAGTATTTT.

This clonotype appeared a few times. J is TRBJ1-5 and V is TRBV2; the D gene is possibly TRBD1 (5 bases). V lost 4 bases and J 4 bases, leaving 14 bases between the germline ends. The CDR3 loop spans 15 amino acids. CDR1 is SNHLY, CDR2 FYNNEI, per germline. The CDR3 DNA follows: TGTGCCAGCAGTGCACGGCAGGGTGGAAATCAGCCCCAGCATTTT. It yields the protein CASSARQGGNQPQHF.

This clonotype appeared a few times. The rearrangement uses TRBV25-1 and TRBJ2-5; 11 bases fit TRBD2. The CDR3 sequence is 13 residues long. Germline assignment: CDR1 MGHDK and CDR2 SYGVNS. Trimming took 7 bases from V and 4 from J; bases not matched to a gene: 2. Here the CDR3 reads CASTGLAGETQYF. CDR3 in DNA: TGTGCCAGCACCGGACTAGCGGGAGAGACCCAGTACTTC.

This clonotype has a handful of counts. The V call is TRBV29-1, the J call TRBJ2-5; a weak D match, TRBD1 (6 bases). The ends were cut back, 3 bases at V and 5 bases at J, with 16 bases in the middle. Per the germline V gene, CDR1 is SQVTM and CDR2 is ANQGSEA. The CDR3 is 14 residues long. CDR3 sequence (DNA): TGCAGCGTTGAGGACAGTTTCCTATGGGAGACCCAGTACTTC. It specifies CSVEDSFLWETQYF.

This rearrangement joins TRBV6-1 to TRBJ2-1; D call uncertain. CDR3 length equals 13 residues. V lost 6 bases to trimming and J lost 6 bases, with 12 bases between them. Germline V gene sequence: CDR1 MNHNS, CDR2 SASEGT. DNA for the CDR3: TGTGCCAGCAGAGCCCCGGTGGGCAATGAGCAGTTCTTC. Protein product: CASRAPVGNEQFF.

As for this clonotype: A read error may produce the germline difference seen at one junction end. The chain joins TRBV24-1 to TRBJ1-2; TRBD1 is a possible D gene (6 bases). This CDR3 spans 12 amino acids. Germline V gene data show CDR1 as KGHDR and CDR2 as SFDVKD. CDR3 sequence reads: CATRTVEDSTNF. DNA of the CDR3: TGTGCCACTCGGACCGTAGAGGACAGTACTAACTTC.

The CDR3 nucleotides read TGTGCCAGCAGTCCCTTAGCGGGAGTGGTGGGGGAGCAGTACTTC. Protein: CASSPLAGVVGEQYF. The chain combines TRBV12-3 or TRBV12-4 with TRBJ2-7; 9 bases agree with TRBD2. This CDR3 is 15 amino acids long. V shed 5 bases and J 7 bases; nucleotides not matched to a gene: 12.

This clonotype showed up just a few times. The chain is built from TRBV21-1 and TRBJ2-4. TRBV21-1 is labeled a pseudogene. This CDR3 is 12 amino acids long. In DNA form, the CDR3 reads TGTGCCAGCAGCAAAGCGGAAAACATTCAGTACTTC. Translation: CASSKAENIQYF.

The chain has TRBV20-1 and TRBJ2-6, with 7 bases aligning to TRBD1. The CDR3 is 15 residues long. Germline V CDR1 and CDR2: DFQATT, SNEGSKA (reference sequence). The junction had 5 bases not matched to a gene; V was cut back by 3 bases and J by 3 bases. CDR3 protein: CSASRGGNGANVLTF. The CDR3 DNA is TGCAGTGCTAGTAGAGGGGGCAATGGGGCCAACGTCCTGACTTTC.

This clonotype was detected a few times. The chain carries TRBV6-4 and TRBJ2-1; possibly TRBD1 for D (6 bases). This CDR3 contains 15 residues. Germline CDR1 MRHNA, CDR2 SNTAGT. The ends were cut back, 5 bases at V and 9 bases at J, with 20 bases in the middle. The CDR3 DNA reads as TGTGCCAGCAGTAAGACAGGATTGGCTCTGGGTGAGCAGTTCTTC. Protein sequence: CASSKTGLALGEQFF.

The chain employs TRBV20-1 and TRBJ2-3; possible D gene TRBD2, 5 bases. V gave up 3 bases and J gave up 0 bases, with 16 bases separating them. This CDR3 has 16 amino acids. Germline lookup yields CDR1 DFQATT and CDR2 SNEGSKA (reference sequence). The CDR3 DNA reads TGCAGTGCTAGGGGTCGTGCATGGACTAGCACAGATACGCAGTATTTT. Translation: CSARGRAWTSTDTQYF.

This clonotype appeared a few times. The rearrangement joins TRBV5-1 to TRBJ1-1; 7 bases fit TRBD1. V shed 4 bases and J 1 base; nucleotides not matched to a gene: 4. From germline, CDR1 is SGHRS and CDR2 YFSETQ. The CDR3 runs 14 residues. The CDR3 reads CASSTGQKNTEAFF. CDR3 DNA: TGCGCCAGCAGCACGGGACAGAAGAACACTGAAGCTTTCTTT.

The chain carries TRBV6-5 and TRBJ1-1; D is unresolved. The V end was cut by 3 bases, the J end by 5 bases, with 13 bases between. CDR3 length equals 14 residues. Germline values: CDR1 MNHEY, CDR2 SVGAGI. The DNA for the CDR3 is TGTGCCAGCAGTTATTCTAGCAGGTGGACTGAAGCTTTCTTT. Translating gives CASSYSSRWTEAFF.

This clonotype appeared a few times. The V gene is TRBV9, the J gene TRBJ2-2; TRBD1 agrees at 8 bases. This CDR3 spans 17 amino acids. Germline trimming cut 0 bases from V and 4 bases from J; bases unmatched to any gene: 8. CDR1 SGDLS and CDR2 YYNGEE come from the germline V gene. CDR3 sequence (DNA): TGTGCCAGCAGCGTAGTGCGGACAGGGAAAGGCACCGGGGAGCTGTTTTTT. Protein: CASSVVRTGKGTGELFF.